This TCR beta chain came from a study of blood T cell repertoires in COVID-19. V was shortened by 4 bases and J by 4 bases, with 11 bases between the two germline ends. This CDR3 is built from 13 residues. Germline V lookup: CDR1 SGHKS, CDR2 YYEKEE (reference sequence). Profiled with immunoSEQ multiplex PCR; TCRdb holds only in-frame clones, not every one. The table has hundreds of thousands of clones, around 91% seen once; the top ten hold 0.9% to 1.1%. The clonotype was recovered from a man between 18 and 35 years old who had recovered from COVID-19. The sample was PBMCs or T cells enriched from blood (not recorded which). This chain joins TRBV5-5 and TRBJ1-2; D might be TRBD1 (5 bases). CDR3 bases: TGTGCCAGCAGCCTGACAGAAAGCTATGGCTACACCTTC. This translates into CASSLTESYGYTF.